A single sample is the source of the 17 T cell receptor beta chains below, sequenced in a study of cytomegalovirus exposure and HLA in healthy donors. Researchers ran the PCR with 60 Vbeta and 13 Jbeta primers. Sequencing used immunoSEQ multiplex PCR; TCRdb keeps in-frame clones, though not all of them. The sample lists under 200,000 clones, 75% to 85% occurring once. Material for sequencing was PBMCs. The source is a woman under 30 in good health and CMV-seronegative.

The rearrangement links TRBV4-2 to TRBJ1-5; 7 bases line up with TRBD1. Trimming removed 4 bases from V and 6 bases from J; junction bases left unmatched: 6. Germline V gene sequence: CDR1 LGHNA, CDR2 YNFKEQ. This CDR3 has 14 amino acids. CDR3 in amino acids: CASSLTGAGQPQHF. As DNA, the CDR3 is TGTGCCAGCAGCCTCACAGGGGCGGGTCAGCCCCAGCATTTT.

This clone was observed a handful of times. This chain uses TRBV27 with TRBJ2-1; 13 positions match TRBD2. V gave up 2 bases and J gave up 0 bases; unmatched junction bases: 10. The CDR3 is 20 residues long. The V gene's germline CDR1 is MNHEY and CDR2 SMNVEV (reference sequence). CDR3 residues: CASSLPITTSGGLSYNEQFF. The CDR3 nucleotides read TGTGCCAGCAGTTTACCGATCACGACTAGCGGGGGGCTCTCCTACAATGAGCAGTTCTTC.

CDR3 nucleotide sequence: TGCGCCAGCAGCCAGCAACTAGCGGGCCCTCTCTCCAGGTACGAGCAGTACTTC. As protein: CASSQQLAGPLSRYEQYF. The V and J genes are TRBV4-1 and TRBJ2-7, with TRBD2 matching 9 bases. V lost 3 bases, J lost 4 bases, and 16 bases stayed unmatched. The germline V gene has CDR1 MGHRA and CDR2 YSYEKL. The length of the CDR3 is 18 residues.

The rearrangement uses TRBV5-1 and TRBJ2-2; 9 bases match TRBD2. Germline V gene sequence: CDR1 SGHRS, CDR2 YFSETQ. The V segment lost 0 bases and the J segment 7 bases; nucleotides outside the gene matches: 7. CDR3 size: 16 residues. CDR3 coding DNA: TGCGCCAGCAGCTTGGCCGAGCTAGCGGGACTCGGGGAGCTGTTTTTT. Amino acid sequence: CASSLAELAGLGELFF.

This clone was counted once. The CDR3 DNA is TGTGCCAGCAGACTCCTACGACAGGGCTACAATGAGCAGTTCTTC. It codes for CASRLLRQGYNEQFF. The chain links TRBV27 to TRBJ2-1, with 7 bases lining up with TRBD1. The V gene's germline CDR1 is MNHEY and CDR2 SMNVEV (reference sequence). CDR3 length: 15 residues. Germline trimming cut 6 bases from V and 3 bases from J; bases unmatched to any gene: 8.

This chain uses TRBV6-5 with TRBJ2-2; D may be TRBD1 (6 bases). The germline V gene encodes CDR1 MNHEY and CDR2 SVGAGI. This CDR3 is built from 14 residues. V was clipped by 8 bases and J by 0 bases, with 10 bases between them. CDR3 bases: TGTGCCAGCGGCCGGACAGCGAACACCGGGGAGCTGTTTTTT. As protein: CASGRTANTGELFF.

The rearrangement uses TRBV9 and TRBJ2-3, with D perhaps TRBD2 (6 bases). Trimming cost V 4 bases and J 6 bases, with 15 bases left between them. The CDR3 is made up of 14 amino acids. Germline loops: CDR1 SGDLS, CDR2 YYNGEE. CDR3 residues: CASSPRLVADTQYF. Here the CDR3 DNA reads TGTGCCAGCAGCCCGCGACTAGTGGCGGATACGCAGTATTTT. Drawing the rest from reference TRBV9 and TRBJ2-3, the complete variable domain is DSGVTQTPKHLITATGQRVTLRCSPRSGDLSVYWYQQSLDQGLQFLIQYYNGEERAKGNILERFSAQQFPDLHSELNLSSLELGDSALYFCASSPRLVADTQYFGPGTRLTVL.

The chain links TRBV18 to TRBJ1-2; TRBD1 might be the D (5 bases). Trimming took 0 bases from V and 4 from J, leaving 12 bases between them. The CDR3 extends over 15 amino acids. Germline lookup yields CDR1 KGHSH and CDR2 LQKENI. CDR3 in DNA: TGTGCCAGCTCACCACCGAAGGGGCAGGGCTATGGCTACACCTTC. Protein: CASSPPKGQGYGYTF. Complete variable domain (other parts from reference TRBV18 and TRBJ1-2): NAGVMQNPRHLVRRRGQEARLRCSPMKGHSHVYWYRQLPEEGLKFMVYLQKENIIDESGMPKERFSAEFPKEGPSILRIQQVVRGDSAAYFCASSPPKGQGYGYTFGSGTRLTVV.

CDR3 in DNA: TGTGCCAGCAGCTTATCAAGCGGGGGCCGGTTTTTTGGGGAGCTGTTTTTT. Its protein is CASSLSSGGRFFGELFF. The rearrangement uses TRBV7-8 and TRBJ2-2, with 8 bases aligning to TRBD2. CDR3 size: 17 residues. Germline CDR1 is SGHVS and CDR2 is FQNEAQ. The trim removed 2 bases at V and 8 bases at J, leaving 13 bases unmatched.

The chain links TRBV5-1 to TRBJ2-3, with a weak D call TRBD2 (6 bases). There are 15 residues in the CDR3. Germline-derived CDR1 and CDR2 are SGHRS and YFSETQ. V lost 0 bases and J lost 1, with 9 bases in between. CDR3 protein: CASSLVGGGTDTQYF. The DNA of the CDR3 is TGCGCCAGCAGCTTGGTAGGCGGGGGCACAGATACGCAGTATTTT.

The gene calls are TRBV5-1 and TRBJ1-2, with TRBD1 identical over 8 bases. The CDR3 consists of 13 residues. Germline V gene lookup returns CDR1 SGHRS and CDR2 YFSETQ. V gave up 7 bases and J gave up 4 bases; unmatched junction bases: 6. As DNA, the CDR3 is TGCGCCAGCGGGGCAGGGGGCCCCTATGGCTACACCTTC. This translates into CASGAGGPYGYTF.

The chain combines TRBV16 with TRBJ2-7; 7 nucleotides agree with TRBD1. CDR1 is KGHSY, CDR2 FQNENV, per germline. Trimming at V came to 2 bases and at J to 2 bases, leaving 9 bases not matched to a gene. The CDR3 is 16 residues long. The CDR3, as DNA: TGTGCCAGCAGCCAAATTGCGTCGACAGGGACCTACGAGCAGTACTTC. This gives the protein CASSQIASTGTYEQYF. Supplemented by reference TRBV16 and TRBJ2-7, the full variable domain reads GEEVAQTPKHLVRGEGQKAKLYCAPIKGHSYVFWYQQVLKNEFKFLISFQNENVFDETGMPKERFSAKCLPNSPCSLEIQATKLEDSAVYFCASSQIASTGTYEQYFGPGTRLTVT.

This clone was seen just once. The chain combines TRBV5-1 with TRBJ1-5, with TRBD1 matching 8 bases. CDR1 is SGHRS, CDR2 YFSETQ, per germline. This CDR3 spans 16 amino acids. V gave up 0 bases and J gave up 3 bases; unmatched junction bases: 5. Here the CDR3 DNA reads TGCGCCAGCAGCTTGGAACCGACAGGGGCCAATCAGCCCCAGCATTTT. It specifies CASSLEPTGANQPQHF.

The chain recombines TRBV10-3 with TRBJ2-7, with D tentatively TRBD1 (5 bases). Trimming took off 3 bases at V and 3 bases at J, with 6 bases between the two ends. CDR3 length: 12 amino acids. CDR1 and CDR2 (germline): ENHRY, SYGVKD. The CDR3 loop is CAISERGYEQYF. The CDR3 region has the DNA TGTGCCATCAGTGAAAGGGGCTACGAGCAGTACTTC.

The chain combines TRBV9 with TRBJ2-1, with TRBD2 identical over 10 bases. The CDR3 is 14 amino acids. Germline CDR1 reads SGDLS; CDR2 reads YYNGEE. With V trimmed by 0 bases and J by 9 bases, 3 bases remained unmatched. CDR3 nucleotides: TGTGCCAGCAGCGTAGATACTAGCGGGGTTGAGCAGTTCTTC. It is translated as CASSVDTSGVEQFF. Based on the CDR3 plus reference TRBV9 and TRBJ2-1, the full variable domain is DSGVTQTPKHLITATGQRVTLRCSPRSGDLSVYWYQQSLDQGLQFLIQYYNGEERAKGNILERFSAQQFPDLHSELNLSSLELGDSALYFCASSVDTSGVEQFFGPGTRLTVL.

This chain links TRBV10-3 with TRBJ2-7; possible D gene TRBD1, 5 bases. V lost 5 bases and J 3 bases, leaving 11 bases between the germline ends. This CDR3 contains 13 residues. Germline CDR1 and CDR2: ENHRY and SYGVKD. CDR3 in amino acids: CAISTGYNYEQYF. For the CDR3, the DNA is TGTGCCATCAGTACAGGATACAACTACGAGCAGTACTTC.

The chain uses TRBV15 and TRBJ1-5; a weak D match, TRBD1 (6 bases). Germline CDR1 reads LNHNV; CDR2 reads YYDKDF (reference sequence). This CDR3 comprises 18 residues. The germline V and J ends were trimmed by 1 base and 1 base, with 17 bases remaining between them. CDR3 sequence (DNA): TGTGCCACCAGCAGAGCTCGCTTTGGGACATTAAGCAATCAGCCCCAGCATTTT. It encodes CATSRARFGTLSNQPQHF.